The 29 T cell receptor beta chains presented below share a single source sample, sequenced in a study of blood T cell repertoires in COVID-19. Sequenced by immunoSEQ multiplex PCR; TCRdb stores in-frame clones only, minus some. The sample consists of about 60,000 clones, 90% of them appearing once. The sequencing input was peripheral blood. The receptors were sampled from a human donor with active COVID-19. The donor label of this sample is uncertain.

J is TRBJ2-7 and V is TRBV19; TRBD1 aligns across 8 bases. Germline CDR1 reads LNHDA; CDR2 reads SQIVND (reference sequence). There are 14 residues in the CDR3. V was pared by 0 bases and J by 5 bases, with 3 bases of the junction left unmatched. In DNA form, the CDR3 reads TGTGCCAGTAGTATAGAGACAGGGGCGGACGAGCAGTACTTC. This translates into CASSIETGADEQYF.

The chain combines TRBV19 with TRBJ2-5, with TRBD2 matching 8 bases. With V trimmed by 5 bases and J by 5 bases, 7 bases remained unmatched. The CDR3 runs to 14 residues. Germline V lookup: CDR1 LNHDA, CDR2 SQIVND (reference sequence). The CDR3 bases are TGTGCCAGTAGTCATAGCGGGGCGGGGGAGACCCAGTACTTC. Amino acid sequence: CASSHSGAGETQYF.

V gene TRBV19 combines with J gene TRBJ1-3, with TRBD1 as a possible D gene (5 bases). V was trimmed by 4 bases and J by 0 bases, leaving 10 bases between them. Germline-derived CDR1 and CDR2 are LNHDA and SQIVND (reference sequence). This CDR3 comprises 15 residues. CDR3 in amino acids: CASSRATDSGNTIYF. Here the CDR3 DNA reads TGTGCCAGTAGTAGGGCGACAGACTCTGGAAACACCATATATTTT. Full variable domain (missing parts from reference TRBV19 and TRBJ1-3): DGGITQSPKYLFRKEGQNVTLSCEQNLNHDAMYWYRQDPGQGLRLIYYSQIVNDFQKGDIAEGYSVSREKKESFPLTVTSAQKNPTAFYLCASSRATDSGNTIYFGEGSWLTVV.

The chain has TRBV27 and TRBJ1-1; D perhaps matches TRBD1 (5 bases). V was trimmed by 7 bases and J by 2 bases, leaving 11 bases between them. Per germline, CDR1 MNHEY and CDR2 SMNVEV (reference sequence). The CDR3 has 13 amino acids. The CDR3 is CASTETGNTEAFF. The CDR3 DNA follows: TGTGCCAGCACCGAAACAGGAAACACTGAAGCTTTCTTT.

This sequence joins TRBV7-3 and TRBJ2-5; TRBD2 agrees at 9 bases. The CDR3 totals 15 residues. After removal of 5 bases from V and 8 bases from J, the junction contained 12 bases not matched to a gene. Per germline, CDR1 SGHTA and CDR2 FQGTGA. CDR3 coding DNA: TGTGCCAGCAGCAGTAGCGGGGGCCCTCGGGGAACCCAGTACTTC. Its protein product is CASSSSGGPRGTQYF.

The rearrangement links TRBV7-2 to TRBJ2-3; D is possibly TRBD2 (6 bases). Trimming cost V 2 bases and J 2 bases, with 14 bases left between them. Germline CDR1 SGHTA, CDR2 FQGNSA. The CDR3 totals 16 residues. The CDR3 spells CASSLSGSGNTDTQYF. CDR3 nucleotide sequence: TGTGCCAGCAGCTTAAGTGGTAGCGGTAACACAGATACGCAGTATTTT.

The rearrangement joins TRBV4-2 to TRBJ2-1; 8 bases match TRBD2. The CDR3 length is 15 residues. CDR1 and CDR2 from the germline V gene are LGHNA and YNFKEQ. J lost 3 bases, V lost 1 base, and 2 bases had no gene match. The DNA for the CDR3 is TGTGCCAGCAGCCAAGGCGGGGGGTACTACAATGAGCAGTTCTTC. It specifies CASSQGGGYYNEQFF.

The chain employs TRBV3-1 (or the pseudogene TRBV3-2) and TRBJ2-7, with 9 bases matching TRBD2. Trimming removed 4 bases from V and 3 bases from J; junction bases left unmatched: 7. Germline V gene sequence: CDR1 LGHDT, CDR2 YNNKEL (reference sequence). The CDR3 spans 15 residues. CDR3 loop: CASSPLSGGYYEQYF. CDR3 bases: TGTGCCAGCAGCCCCCTTAGCGGGGGTTACTACGAGCAGTACTTC.

This chain joins TRBV28 and TRBJ2-7, with D possibly TRBD2 on 5 matching bases. Trimming stripped 3 bases from V and 2 bases from J, with 8 bases between. CDR3 size: 13 residues. The germline gives CDR1 MDHEN, CDR2 SYDVKM. In DNA form, the CDR3 reads TGTGCCAGCAGTTTGGAGGTGCCCTACGAGCAGTACTTC. Protein: CASSLEVPYEQYF.

The CDR3 is CASSPGTGSVTEAFF. The DNA for the CDR3 is TGTGCCAGCAGCCCCGGGACAGGGTCCGTCACTGAAGCTTTCTTT. This chain joins TRBV7-9 and TRBJ1-1; 9 nucleotides match TRBD1. Germline CDR1 is SEHNR and CDR2 is FQNEAQ (reference sequence). The CDR3 covers 15 residues. With V trimmed by 5 bases and J by 4 bases, 8 bases remained unmatched.

The rearrangement uses TRBV30 and TRBJ2-7, with D possibly being TRBD2 (6 bases). From germline, CDR1 is GTSNPN and CDR2 SVGIG (reference sequence). This CDR3 region has 13 residues. Trimming cost V 3 bases and J 2 bases, with 11 bases left between them. The CDR3 sequence is CAWSSGLTYEQYF. CDR3 nucleotides: TGTGCCTGGAGCTCGGGACTGACCTACGAGCAGTACTTC.

This clone was found a few times. This chain links TRBV28 with TRBJ2-7, with D tentatively TRBD1 (5 bases). Trimming took 6 bases from V and 0 from J, leaving 9 bases between them. The germline V gene encodes CDR1 MDHEN and CDR2 SYDVKM. This CDR3 spans 13 amino acids. Here the CDR3 DNA reads TGTGCCAGCAGAGAAGACAGCTCCTACGAGCAGTACTTC. It yields the protein CASREDSSYEQYF.

This clone was counted a single time. The genes are TRBV5-4 and TRBJ1-1; 7 positions agree with TRBD1. The germline CDR1 and CDR2 sequences are SGHNT and YYREEE (reference sequence). With V trimmed by 4 bases and J by 1 base, 7 bases remained unmatched. CDR3 size: 15 residues. The CDR3 here is CASSSRQGGNTEAFF. The CDR3 region has the DNA TGTGCCAGCAGCAGCCGACAGGGAGGGAACACTGAAGCTTTCTTT.

This clone has more than one count but fewer than ten. The rearrangement uses TRBV6-6 and TRBJ2-3, with 7 nucleotides matching TRBD1. V dropped 6 bases and J dropped 0; count of bases not matched to a gene: 3. Germline V lookup: CDR1 MNHNY, CDR2 SVGAGI (reference sequence). The CDR3 is 14 amino acids. The CDR3 sequence is CASRLQGSTDTQYF. The CDR3 DNA sequence: TGTGCCAGCAGGTTACAGGGGAGCACAGATACGCAGTATTTT.

J is TRBJ1-3 and V is TRBV25-1, with D perhaps matching TRBD1 (5 bases). The CDR3 sequence is 15 residues long. The V end lost 6 bases, the J end lost 0 bases, and 12 bases lay between the germline ends. CDR1 is MGHDK, CDR2 SYGVNS, per germline. CDR3 sequence reads: CASRKGQLSGNTIYF. CDR3 sequence (DNA): TGTGCCAGCAGAAAAGGACAACTCTCTGGAAACACCATATATTTT. Full variable domain (rest looked up from reference TRBV25-1 and TRBJ1-3): EADIYQTPRYLVIGTGKKITLECSQTMGHDKMYWYQQDPGMELHLIHYSYGVNSTEKGDLSSESTVSRIRTEHFPLTLESARPSHTSQYLCASRKGQLSGNTIYFGEGSWLTVV.

This clone was observed a single time. The chain combines TRBV11-2 with TRBJ2-1; no definite D call. The CDR3 contains 11 residues. Germline CDR1 reads SGHAT; CDR2 reads FQNNGV. Trimming removed 5 bases from V and 10 bases from J, with 9 bases in between. The CDR3 coding sequence is TGTGCCAGCAGCGGTCCTAACGAGCAGTTCTTC. Translating gives CASSGPNEQFF.

This chain uses TRBV30 with TRBJ2-2; TRBD2 matches at 11 bases. V lost 2 bases to trimming and J lost 0 bases; unmatched junction nucleotides: 5. The CDR3 is 17 amino acids. The germline gives CDR1 GTSNPN, CDR2 SVGIG (reference sequence). CDR3 bases: TGTGCCTGGAGTCGGTTAGCGGGGGGGGCGAACACCGGGGAGCTGTTTTTT. It is translated as CAWSRLAGGANTGELFF. The entire variable domain, with the rest obtained from reference TRBV30 and TRBJ2-2, is as follows: SQTIHQWPATLVQPVGSPLSLECTVEGTSNPNLYWYRQAAGRGLQLLFYSVGIGQISSEVPQNLSASRPQDRQFILSSKKLLLSDSGFYLCAWSRLAGGANTGELFFGEGSRLTVL.

The chain couples TRBV10-3 to TRBJ1-5, with TRBD1 matching over 9 bases. Germline V gene data show CDR1 as ENHRY and CDR2 as SYGVKD. CDR3 length equals 17 residues. V lost 10 bases and J lost 5; bases outside the gene matches: 18. DNA of the CDR3: TGTGCCAACTACGTCCCGCGGAACAGGGGGCCTGATCAGCCCCAGCATTTT. Encoded protein: CANYVPRNRGPDQPQHF.

This chain uses TRBV5-1 with TRBJ1-1; D ambiguous. Germline loops: CDR1 SGHRS, CDR2 YFSETQ. The length of the CDR3 is 14 residues. The V gene lost 0 bases and the J gene lost 4 bases, with 10 bases spanning the gap. The CDR3 here is CASSLEARPTEAFF. CDR3 DNA: TGCGCCAGCAGCTTGGAGGCCAGGCCCACTGAAGCTTTCTTT.

J is TRBJ2-1 and V is TRBV6-4; 9 bases agree with TRBD2. Germline CDR1 MRHNA, CDR2 SNTAGT. This CDR3 region has 16 residues. Trimming took 0 bases from V and 4 from J; bases not matched to a gene: 4. This CDR3 is CASSDSWTSAYNEQFF. The CDR3, as DNA: TGTGCCAGCAGTGACTCCTGGACTAGCGCATACAATGAGCAGTTCTTC.

This clone showed up just a few times. The gene calls are TRBV5-1 and TRBJ2-1; maybe TRBD2 (6 bases). The germline V gene encodes CDR1 SGHRS and CDR2 YFSETQ. The CDR3 is 15 amino acids. V shed 1 base and J shed 10 bases, with 18 bases lying between them. CDR3 sequence reads: CASSLTGLRDGEQFF. The CDR3 DNA follows: TGCGCCAGCAGCTTGACGGGACTTAGGGACGGGGAGCAGTTCTTC.

CDR3 bases: TGTGCCAGTAGAGATTGGGACACTACGGGTTATCAGCCCCAGCATTTT. Translating gives CASRDWDTTGYQPQHF. This chain uses TRBV19 with TRBJ1-5, with a tentative D call TRBD1 (6 bases). Trimming shortened V by 6 bases and J by 5 bases, and 20 bases separated the two germline ends. This CDR3 comprises 16 residues. The germline V gene encodes CDR1 LNHDA and CDR2 SQIVND (reference sequence).

This chain uses TRBV11-1 with TRBJ2-1; D not resolved. The CDR3 runs to 13 residues. V shed 11 bases and J shed 5 bases, with 16 bases lying between them. Germline loops: CDR1 SGHAT, CDR2 FQDESV (reference sequence). The CDR3 loop is CASSETANNEQFF. The CDR3 coding sequence is TGTGCCTCATCCGAAACAGCTAACAATGAGCAGTTCTTC.

This chain connects TRBV3-1 (or the pseudogene TRBV3-2) to TRBJ2-7, with D unclear. Trimming took 4 bases from V and 0 from J, leaving 4 bases between them. The CDR3 contains 12 residues. CDR1 is LGHDT, CDR2 YNNKEL, per germline (reference sequence). The CDR3 is CASSRLSYEQYF. DNA of the CDR3: TGTGCCAGCAGCCGGCTCTCCTACGAGCAGTACTTC.

This clone was detected only once. The chain couples TRBV19 to TRBJ1-1; TRBD1 is a possible D gene (5 bases). The germline V and J ends were trimmed by 1 base and 4 bases, with 16 bases remaining between them. The CDR3 loop spans 16 amino acids. Germline V gene lookup returns CDR1 LNHDA and CDR2 SQIVND (reference sequence). CDR3 DNA sequence: TGTGCCAGTAGTATAGGGGCAGGGTACCCCGTCACTGAAGCTTTCTTT. Translating gives CASSIGAGYPVTEAFF.

The chain has TRBV18 and TRBJ2-7; TRBD2 might be the D (5 bases). CDR1 is KGHSH, CDR2 LQKENI, per germline. With 6 bases removed from V and 6 bases from J, the gap between germline ends came to 18 bases. The CDR3 runs 14 residues. The chain's CDR3 is CASSDTRIGSEQYF. The CDR3 DNA sequence: TGTGCCAGCTCCGATACTAGAATCGGGTCCGAGCAGTACTTC.

This chain links TRBV27 with TRBJ2-3, with D tentatively TRBD2 (6 bases). Germline V gene data show CDR1 as MNHEY and CDR2 as SMNVEV (reference sequence). V lost 6 bases and J lost 4, with 17 bases in between. The CDR3 extends over 15 amino acids. Written as DNA, the CDR3 is TGTGCCAGCAGGAGGAACGGGGGAGGCCCAGATACGCAGTATTTT. Translating it yields CASRRNGGGPDTQYF.

J is TRBJ2-1 and V is TRBV28; TRBD1 agrees at 9 bases. Germline CDR1 is MDHEN and CDR2 is SYDVKM. Unmatched junction bases numbered 6, after V lost 3 bases and J lost 3 bases. The CDR3 consists of 16 residues. CDR3 in amino acids: CASSLEQGAGYNEQFF. The CDR3 nucleotides read TGTGCCAGCAGTTTGGAACAGGGGGCAGGCTACAATGAGCAGTTCTTC.

The chain has TRBV7-2 and TRBJ1-2; D may be TRBD1 (6 bases). Trimming took 1 base from V and 3 from J, leaving 9 bases between them. Looked up from germline, CDR1 is SGHTA and CDR2 is FQGNSA. This CDR3 region has 14 residues. CDR3 loop: CASSLVQGDYGYTF. CDR3 nucleotides: TGTGCCAGCAGCTTAGTACAGGGCGACTATGGCTACACCTTC.